The 20 T cell receptor beta chains below all came from one sample that was sequenced in a study of T cells in Graves' hyperthyroidism and ophthalmopathy. RNA transcripts were the template for amplifying TCR beta CDR3 regions. The HTBI set primed first-round TCR CDR3 RT-PCR. A single record per CDR3 protein comes from TCRdb applying MiXCR to the multiplex PCR reads. The sample shows 250,000 to 350,000 distinct CDR3 sequences, around a sixth of them seen only once. Sequenced material: blood. The receptors here all came from a man between 25 and 39 years old with Graves' hyperthyroidism.

V and J are TRBV5-1 and TRBJ2-7; no clear D gene. Looked up from germline, CDR1 is SGHRS and CDR2 is YFSETQ. The V and J ends lost 4 bases and 5 bases respectively, with 16 bases between them. The CDR3 totals 14 residues. CDR3: CASSVQDPRDEQYF. Written as DNA, the CDR3 is TGCGCCAGCAGCGTGCAGGATCCCCGAGACGAGCAGTACTTC.

This clonotype was seen at least ten times. This rearrangement joins TRBV2 to TRBJ2-3; D call uncertain. The CDR3 extends over 12 amino acids. V gave up 6 bases and J gave up 2 bases, with 6 bases separating them. The V gene's germline CDR1 is SNHLY and CDR2 FYNNEI. CDR3 nucleotides: TGTGCCAGCAGGACAATCACAGATACGCAGTATTTT. Protein product: CASRTITDTQYF.

In this sample, this clonotype turned up a few times. The CDR3 bases are TGTGCCAGCAGCGTGGGGCCTAGCGGTACGGAGACCCAGTACTTC. It translates to CASSVGPSGTETQYF. V and J are TRBV9 and TRBJ2-5; 7 nucleotides line up with TRBD2. V lost 2 bases and J lost 5; bases outside the gene matches: 9. The CDR3 contains 15 residues. Germline V gives CDR1 SGDLS, CDR2 YYNGEE.

In this sample, this clonotype turned up a few times. The chain employs TRBV4-2 and TRBJ2-7, with D perhaps given as TRBD1 or TRBD2 (5 bases each). V was trimmed by 1 base and J by 0 bases, leaving 13 bases between them. This CDR3 is built from 16 residues. Germline values: CDR1 LGHNA, CDR2 YNFKEQ. CDR3 loop: CASSQAGQGYSYEQYF. In DNA, the CDR3 is TGTGCCAGCAGCCAAGCGGGGCAGGGATACTCCTACGAGCAGTACTTC.

The rearrangement links TRBV5-1 to TRBJ1-4, with D possibly matching TRBD1 (6 bases). Looked up from germline, CDR1 is SGHRS and CDR2 is YFSETQ. This CDR3 has 14 amino acids. V lost 0 bases and J lost 5, with 8 bases in between. CDR3 nucleotides: TGCGCCAGCAGCTTGGTTCAGGGGAATGAAAAACTGTTTTTT. Its translation: CASSLVQGNEKLFF.

As to this clonotype: A read error may be the cause here, since a much bigger clone is one base away. The chain recombines TRBV18 with TRBJ2-1; D may be TRBD1 or TRBD2 (7 bases each). The germline V gene has CDR1 KGHSH and CDR2 LQKENI. This CDR3 is built from 16 residues. With 6 bases removed from V and 10 bases from J, the gap between germline ends came to 25 bases. CDR3: CASSRNPLDRDYEQFF. CDR3 bases: TGTGCCAGCTCTCGCAATCCACTCGACAGGGACTACGAGCAGTTCTTC.

This clonotype was seen at least ten times. This chain connects TRBV6-1 to TRBJ1-1; D gene unclear. V was trimmed by 5 bases and J by 11 bases, leaving 18 bases between them. The CDR3 is 13 residues long. Germline lookup yields CDR1 MNHNS and CDR2 SASEGT. CDR3 residues: CASSQDPSELAFF. The CDR3 DNA reads as TGTGCCAGCAGTCAGGATCCCTCCGAACTCGCTTTCTTT.

The sample holds many counts of this clonotype. The chain combines TRBV28 with TRBJ1-6, with D uncertain. Looked up from germline, CDR1 is MDHEN and CDR2 is SYDVKM. The CDR3 has 18 amino acids. Trimming pared 2 bases from V and 0 bases from J, leaving 14 bases between. The CDR3 DNA follows: TGTGCCAGCAGTTTAACCAGCCCCCTGAGCTCCTATAATTCACCCCTCCACTTT. Its translation: CASSLTSPLSSYNSPLHF.

In this sample, this clonotype turned up many times. The chain is built from TRBV12-3 or TRBV12-4 and TRBJ2-7; D gene uncertain. This CDR3 has 12 amino acids. V lost 4 bases, J lost 5 bases, and 9 bases lay in between. The DNA for the CDR3 is TGTGCCAGCAGTTCCCCGGGCGACGAGCAGTACTTC. Protein product: CASSSPGDEQYF.

The chain recombines TRBV6-2 or TRBV6-3 with TRBJ2-7, with a possible D match to TRBD2 (5 bases). The V and J ends lost 4 bases and 3 bases respectively, with 16 bases between them. Germline V lookup: CDR1 MNHEY, CDR2 SVGEGT. There are 15 residues in the CDR3. The CDR3 here is CASSLTSGSFYEQYF. For the CDR3, the DNA is TGTGCCAGCAGTTTAACGTCGGGATCCTTCTACGAGCAGTACTTC.

A few counts support this clonotype. V usage is TRBV7-2 and J usage is TRBJ2-1, with 8 bases that match TRBD1. The CDR3 is made up of 19 amino acids. Germline CDR1 SGHTA, CDR2 FQGNSA. With 3 bases clipped from V and 4 bases from J, the junction kept 17 bases outside the gene matches. The CDR3 loop reads CASSLKRGGHRGWYNEQFF. As DNA, the CDR3 is TGTGCCAGCAGCTTGAAAAGAGGAGGGCACAGGGGGTGGTACAATGAGCAGTTCTTC.

The rearrangement joins TRBV12-3 or TRBV12-4 to TRBJ2-1; no clear D gene. The V and J ends lost 6 bases and 6 bases respectively, with 24 bases between them. The CDR3 runs 17 residues. CDR3 in amino acids: CASSPRRIPPPLNEQFF. Written as DNA, the CDR3 is TGTGCCAGCAGCCCTCGGCGGATCCCCCCTCCCCTCAATGAGCAGTTCTTC.

The chain links TRBV29-1 to TRBJ1-1; D call uncertain. Trimming stripped 2 bases from V and 6 bases from J, with 10 bases between. Per the germline V gene, CDR1 is SQVTM and CDR2 is ANQGSEA. The CDR3 spans 12 residues. The CDR3 protein is CSVEKGNPEAFF. The CDR3 DNA follows: TGCAGCGTTGAAAAGGGAAATCCTGAAGCTTTCTTT.

This clonotype was detected a few times. The chain is built from TRBV29-1 and TRBJ2-7, with TRBD1 matching 7 bases. Germline CDR1 is SQVTM and CDR2 is ANQGSEA. The junction had 8 bases not matched to a gene; V was cut back by 8 bases and J by 4 bases. The CDR3 is 12 residues long. CDR3 sequence (DNA): TGCAGCTCCCGGGACAGCCAGTACGAGCAGTACTTC. It codes for CSSRDSQYEQYF.

This clonotype was seen repeatedly, ten times or more. The chain carries TRBV7-3 and TRBJ2-2, with a tentative D call TRBD1 (5 bases). Germline V gene data show CDR1 as SGHTA and CDR2 as FQGTGA. The CDR3 spans 16 residues. Trimming took off 2 bases at V and 0 bases at J, with 10 bases between the two ends. The CDR3 is CASSLQAGPNTGELFF. The CDR3 coding sequence is TGTGCCAGCAGCTTACAGGCAGGGCCGAACACCGGGGAGCTGTTTTTT.

This clonotype has at least ten counts. The rearrangement joins TRBV30 to TRBJ1-5; 7 bases are shared with TRBD1. This CDR3 is 13 amino acids long. CDR1 and CDR2 from the germline V gene are GTSNPN and SVGIG (reference sequence). Germline trimming cut 3 bases from V and 7 bases from J; bases unmatched to any gene: 6. CDR3 protein: CAWSRQGEQPQHF. The CDR3 nucleotides read TGTGCCTGGAGCCGGCAGGGGGAACAGCCCCAGCATTTT.

This clonotype occurred many times. The chain uses TRBV20-1 and TRBJ2-1; the match to TRBD2 covers 7 bases. J gave up 5 bases and V 1 base, and 8 bases lay outside the gene matches. The length of the CDR3 is 15 residues. Germline V lookup: CDR1 DFQATT, CDR2 SNEGSKA (reference sequence). This CDR3 is CSARGAGVDDNEQFF. The CDR3 region has the DNA TGCAGTGCTAGAGGGGCGGGAGTCGACGACAATGAGCAGTTCTTC.

This clonotype was seen repeatedly, ten times or more. The chain uses TRBV7-2 and TRBJ2-7, with no clear D. The CDR3 sequence is 15 residues long. Germline CDR1 SGHTA, CDR2 FQGNSA. Trimming cost V 3 bases and J 4 bases, with 16 bases left between them. The CDR3 protein is CASSFTPTPVYEQYF. In DNA, the CDR3 is TGTGCCAGCAGCTTTACCCCTACGCCGGTTTACGAGCAGTACTTC.

The chain carries TRBV6-1 and TRBJ2-7; weak D call: TRBD1 (6 bases). V was pared by 6 bases and J by 5 bases, with 14 bases between. In germline, CDR1 is MNHNS, CDR2 SASEGT. CDR3 size: 13 residues. The DNA of the CDR3 is TGTGCCAGCAGGCCCACAGGGATGAACGAGCAGTACTTC. It codes for CASRPTGMNEQYF.

This clonotype was observed at least ten times. V and J are TRBV11-2 and TRBJ2-3; maybe TRBD1 (5 bases). This CDR3 is 12 amino acids long. Trimming removed 4 bases at V and 4 bases at J, with 6 bases between. Germline CDR1 is SGHAT and CDR2 is FQNNGV. The CDR3 loop reads CASSSRADTQYF. CDR3 in DNA: TGTGCCAGCAGCTCCAGGGCAGATACGCAGTATTTT.